A selection of T cell receptor beta chains follows, all from one sample in a study of blood T cell repertoires in COVID-19. Only in-frame clones appear in the TCRdb table, and some are missing; sequencing was by immunoSEQ multiplex PCR. Of approximately 300,000 clones detected, about 90% appear once; the ten largest clones hold 5% to 7%. The sample was peripheral blood. These TCRs come from a man aged 18 to 30 who had recovered from COVID-19. The CDR3 runs from the conserved cysteine through the conserved F or W. The order of the fields is CDR3 protein, CDR3 DNA, J gene, D gene, V gene, clone size. The D gene is left open where the match is weak. Not every row has a clone size; where given, it reads once, few, many or a size class.

CDR3: CASSQEQGRDGYTF
DNA: TGCGCCAGCAGCCAAGAACAGGGACGGGATGGCTACACCTTC
J: TRBJ1-2
D: -
V: TRBV4-1
size: -

CDR3: CASSESGDRGSDEQFF
DNA: TGCGCCAGCAGTGAGTCAGGGGACAGGGGGTCGGATGAGCAGTTCTTC
J: TRBJ2-1
D: TRBD1
V: TRBV10-1
size: -

CDR3: CASSSGHSYNTEAFF
DNA: TGCGCCAGCAGCTCCGGCCACAGTTATAACACTGAAGCTTTCTTT
J: TRBJ1-1
D: -
V: TRBV5-1
size: few

CDR3: CASSEGTGISEKLFF
DNA: TGTGCCAGCAGCGAGGGGACAGGCATAAGTGAAAAACTGTTTTTT
J: TRBJ1-4
D: TRBD1
V: TRBV9
size: -

CDR3: CASSQVGQGDGETQYF
DNA: TGTGCCAGCAGCCAGGTGGGGCAGGGGGACGGAGAGACCCAGTACTTC
J: TRBJ2-5
D: TRBD1
V: TRBV4-2
size: -

CDR3: CASSVGSSGTGELFF
DNA: TGCGCCAGCAGCGTCGGGAGTTCAGGCACCGGGGAGCTGTTTTTT
J: TRBJ2-2
D: -
V: TRBV5-1
size: -

CDR3: CATSRDPPGQGDQPQHF
DNA: TGTGCCACCAGCAGAGATCCCCCTGGACAGGGTGATCAGCCCCAGCATTTT
J: TRBJ1-5
D: TRBD1
V: TRBV15
size: -

CDR3: CASSEYGQGEAFF
DNA: TGTGCCAGCAGTGAATACGGGCAGGGAGAAGCTTTCTTT
J: TRBJ1-1
D: -
V: TRBV25-1
size: once

CDR3: CASSQDQGFNYGYTF
DNA: TGCGCCAGCAGCCAAGATCAGGGGTTCAACTATGGCTACACCTTC
J: TRBJ1-2
D: -
V: TRBV4-3
size: -

CDR3: CASSHRDRVINEQFF
DNA: TGTGCCAGCAGCCACCGGGACAGGGTTATCAATGAGCAGTTCTTC
J: TRBJ2-1
D: TRBD1
V: TRBV5-8
size: once

CDR3: CATSRDHPGEQETQYF
DNA: TGTGCCACCAGCAGAGATCACCCGGGAGAACAAGAGACCCAGTACTTC
J: TRBJ2-5
D: -
V: TRBV15
size: -

CDR3: CASSRNGDDRGYTF
DNA: TGTGCCAGCTCCCGAAACGGGGATGACCGTGGCTACACCTTC
J: TRBJ1-2
D: -
V: TRBV18
size: -

CDR3: CASSDRPGLYGYTF
DNA: TGTGCCAGCAGTGATCGTCCGGGACTATATGGCTACACCTTC
J: TRBJ1-2
D: -
V: TRBV6-1
size: -

CDR3: CAISESGGHEKLFF
DNA: TGTGCCATCAGTGAGTCGGGGGGACATGAAAAACTGTTTTTT
J: TRBJ1-4
D: -
V: TRBV10-3
size: -

CDR3: CASSQESVQYF
DNA: TGTGCCAGCAGCCAAGAGTCAGTTCAGTACTTC
J: TRBJ2-7
D: -
V: TRBV3-1/TRBV3-2
size: -

CDR3: CASSVSGTSTDTQYF
DNA: TGTGCCAGCAGCGTGTCCGGTACTAGCACAGATACGCAGTATTTT
J: TRBJ2-3
D: -
V: TRBV9
size: -

CDR3: CASSLLAGGADTQYF
DNA: TGTGCCAGCAGTCTTCTAGCGGGGGGGGCAGATACGCAGTATTTT
J: TRBJ2-3
D: TRBD2
V: TRBV6-5
size: once

CDR3: CASSVGGNPYEQYF
DNA: TGTGCCAGCAGCGTTGGAGGGAACCCCTACGAGCAGTACTTC
J: TRBJ2-7
D: -
V: TRBV9
size: -

CDR3: CASTEATGYLNSPLHF
DNA: TGCGCCAGCACCGAAGCGACAGGGTACCTTAACTCACCCCTCCACTTT
J: TRBJ1-6
D: TRBD1
V: TRBV5-1
size: once

CDR3: CASSLYGTDPNNEQFF
DNA: TGCGCCAGCAGCTTGTATGGGACAGATCCGAACAATGAGCAGTTCTTC
J: TRBJ2-1
D: TRBD1
V: TRBV5-1
size: few

CDR3: CAAGGSRATEAFF
DNA: TGTGCCGCTGGCGGCAGCCGCGCTACTGAAGCTTTCTTT
J: TRBJ1-1
D: -
V: TRBV2
size: -

CDR3: CASSLGRGGNSNQPQHF
DNA: TGTGCCAGCAGCTTAGGCAGGGGTGGGAATAGCAATCAGCCCCAGCATTTT
J: TRBJ1-5
D: -
V: TRBV7-8
size: -

CDR3: CASSMTPLAGGGNEQFF
DNA: TGTGCCAGTAGTATGACCCCTCTAGCGGGAGGTGGCAATGAGCAGTTCTTC
J: TRBJ2-1
D: TRBD2
V: TRBV19
size: -

CDR3: CASSLSTQGLGYGYTF
DNA: TGCGCCAGCAGCTTATCGACTCAGGGATTGGGCTATGGCTACACCTTC
J: TRBJ1-2
D: -
V: TRBV5-1
size: -

CDR3: CASSPTGSSYNEQFF
DNA: TGTGCCAGTAGTCCTACAGGGAGCTCCTACAATGAGCAGTTCTTC
J: TRBJ2-1
D: -
V: TRBV19
size: once

CDR3: CASSTRQGGNQPQHF
DNA: TGCGCCAGCAGTACCCGACAGGGTGGCAATCAGCCCCAGCATTTT
J: TRBJ1-5
D: TRBD1
V: TRBV10-2
size: -

CDR3: CASSDRNSYEQYF
DNA: TGTGCCAGCAGTGACAGGAACTCCTACGAGCAGTACTTC
J: TRBJ2-7
D: -
V: TRBV28
size: -

CDR3: CSASGNTIYF
DNA: TGCAGTGCTAGCGGTAACACCATATATTTT
J: TRBJ1-3
D: -
V: TRBV20-1
size: -